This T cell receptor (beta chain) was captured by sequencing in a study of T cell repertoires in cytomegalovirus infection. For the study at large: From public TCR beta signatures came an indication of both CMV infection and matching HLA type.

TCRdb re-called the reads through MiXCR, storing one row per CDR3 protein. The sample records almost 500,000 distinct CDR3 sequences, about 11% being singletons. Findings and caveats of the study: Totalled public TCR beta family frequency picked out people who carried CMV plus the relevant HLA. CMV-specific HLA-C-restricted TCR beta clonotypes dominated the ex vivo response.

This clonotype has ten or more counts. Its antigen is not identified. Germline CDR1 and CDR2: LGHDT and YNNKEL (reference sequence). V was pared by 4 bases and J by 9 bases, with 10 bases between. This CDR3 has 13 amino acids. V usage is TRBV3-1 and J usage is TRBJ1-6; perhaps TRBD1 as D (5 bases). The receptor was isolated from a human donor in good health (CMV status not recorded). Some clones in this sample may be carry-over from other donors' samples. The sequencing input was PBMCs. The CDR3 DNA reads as TGTGCCAGCAGCCTCCCGGGGGGTTCACCCCTCCACTTT. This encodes CASSLPGGSPLHF.